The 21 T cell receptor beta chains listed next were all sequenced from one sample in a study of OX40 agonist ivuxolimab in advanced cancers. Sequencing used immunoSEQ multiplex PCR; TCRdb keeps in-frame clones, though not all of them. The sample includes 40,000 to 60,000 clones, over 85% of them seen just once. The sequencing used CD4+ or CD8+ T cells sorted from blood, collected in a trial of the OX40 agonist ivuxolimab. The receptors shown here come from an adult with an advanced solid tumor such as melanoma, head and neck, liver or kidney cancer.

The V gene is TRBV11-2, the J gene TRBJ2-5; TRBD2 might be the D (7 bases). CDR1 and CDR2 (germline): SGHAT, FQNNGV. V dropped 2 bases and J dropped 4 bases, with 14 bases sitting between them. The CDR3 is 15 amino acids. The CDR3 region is CASSLRRGGIETQYF. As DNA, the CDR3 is TGTGCCAGCAGCTTAAGGAGGGGGGGCATAGAGACCCAGTACTTC.

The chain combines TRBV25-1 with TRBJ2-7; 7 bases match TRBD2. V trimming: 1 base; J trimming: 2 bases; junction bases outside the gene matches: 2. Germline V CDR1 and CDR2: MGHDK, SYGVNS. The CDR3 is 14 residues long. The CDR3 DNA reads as TGTGCCAGCAGTGAATGGCGGGGGACCTACGAGCAGTACTTC. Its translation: CASSEWRGTYEQYF.

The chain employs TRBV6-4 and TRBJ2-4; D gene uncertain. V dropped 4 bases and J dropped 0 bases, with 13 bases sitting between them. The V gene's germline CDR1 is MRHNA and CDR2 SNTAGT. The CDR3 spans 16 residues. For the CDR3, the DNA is TGTGCCAGCAGTGCCCCCGGTCGGATAGCCAAAAACATTCAGTACTTC. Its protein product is CASSAPGRIAKNIQYF.

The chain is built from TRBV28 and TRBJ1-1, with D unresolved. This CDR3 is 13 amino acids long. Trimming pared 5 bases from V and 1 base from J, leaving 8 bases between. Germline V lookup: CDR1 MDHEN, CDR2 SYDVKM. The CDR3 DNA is TGTGCCAGCAGTACTCCGGAGAACACTGAAGCTTTCTTT. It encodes CASSTPENTEAFF.

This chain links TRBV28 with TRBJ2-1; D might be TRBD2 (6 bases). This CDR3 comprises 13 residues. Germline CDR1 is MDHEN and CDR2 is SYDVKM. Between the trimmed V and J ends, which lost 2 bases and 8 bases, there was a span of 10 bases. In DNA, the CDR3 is TGTGCCAGCAGTTTAGCACAGCGGGATGAGCAGTTCTTC. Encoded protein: CASSLAQRDEQFF.

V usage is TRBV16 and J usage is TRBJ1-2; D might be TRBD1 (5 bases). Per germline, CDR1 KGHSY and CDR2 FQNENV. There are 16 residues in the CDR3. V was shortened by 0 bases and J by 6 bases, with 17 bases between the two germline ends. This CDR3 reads CASSQSGRGAVNGYTF. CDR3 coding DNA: TGTGCCAGCAGCCAATCTGGGAGGGGCGCGGTGAATGGCTACACCTTC.

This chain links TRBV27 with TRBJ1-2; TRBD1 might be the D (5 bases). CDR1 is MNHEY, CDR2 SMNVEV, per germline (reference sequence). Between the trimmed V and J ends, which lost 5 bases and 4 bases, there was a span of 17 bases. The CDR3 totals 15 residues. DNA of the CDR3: TGTGCCAGCAGTCTACTGGGGGGACTATCCTATGGCTACACCTTC. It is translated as CASSLLGGLSYGYTF.

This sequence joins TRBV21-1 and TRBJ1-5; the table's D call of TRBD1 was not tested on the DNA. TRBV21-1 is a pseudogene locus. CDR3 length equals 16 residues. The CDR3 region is CASSKYSRQSNQPQHF. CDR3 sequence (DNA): TGTGCCAGCAGCAAATACTCGAGACAAAGCAATCAGCCCCAGCATTTT.

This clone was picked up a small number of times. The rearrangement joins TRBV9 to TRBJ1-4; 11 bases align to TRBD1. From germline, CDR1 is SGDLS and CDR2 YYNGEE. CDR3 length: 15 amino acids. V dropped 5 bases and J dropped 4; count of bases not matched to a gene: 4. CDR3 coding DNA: TGTGCCAGCAGTAAAGGGACAGGGGGTAATGAAAAACTGTTTTTT. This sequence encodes CASSKGTGGNEKLFF.

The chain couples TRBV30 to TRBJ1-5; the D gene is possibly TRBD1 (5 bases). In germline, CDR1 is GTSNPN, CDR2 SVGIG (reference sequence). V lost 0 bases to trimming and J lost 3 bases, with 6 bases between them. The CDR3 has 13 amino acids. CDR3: CAWSVDNNQPQHF. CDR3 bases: TGTGCCTGGAGTGTGGACAACAATCAGCCCCAGCATTTT.

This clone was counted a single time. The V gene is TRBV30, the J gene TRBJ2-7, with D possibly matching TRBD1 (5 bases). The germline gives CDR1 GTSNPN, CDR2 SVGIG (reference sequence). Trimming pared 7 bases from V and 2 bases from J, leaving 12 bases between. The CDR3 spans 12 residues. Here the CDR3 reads CAFAPGTYEQYF. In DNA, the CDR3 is TGTGCCTTCGCCCCAGGGACCTACGAGCAGTACTTC.

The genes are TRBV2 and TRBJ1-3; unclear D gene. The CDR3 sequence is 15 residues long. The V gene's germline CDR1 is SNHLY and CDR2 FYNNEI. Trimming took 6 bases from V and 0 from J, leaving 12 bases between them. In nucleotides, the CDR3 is TGTGCCAGCAGGCTCCACGGGAGCTCTGGAAACACCATATATTTT. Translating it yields CASRLHGSSGNTIYF.

In DNA, the CDR3 is TGTGCCAGCAGCCCCGCGGGGGTGACCCACGAGCAGTACTTC. Translated: CASSPAGVTHEQYF. V and J are TRBV11-2 and TRBJ2-7; TRBD2 agrees at 7 bases. The CDR3 totals 14 residues. Losses at the gene ends were 5 bases for V and 5 bases for J; bases not matched to a gene: 9. CDR1 SGHAT and CDR2 FQNNGV come from the germline V gene. The whole variable domain, filled in from reference TRBV11-2 and TRBJ2-7, reads EAGVAQSPRYKIIEKRQSVAFWCNPISGHATLYWYQQILGQGPKLLIQFQNNGVVDDSQLPKDRFSAERLKGVDSTLKIQPAKLEDSAVYLCASSPAGVTHEQYFGPGTRLTVT.

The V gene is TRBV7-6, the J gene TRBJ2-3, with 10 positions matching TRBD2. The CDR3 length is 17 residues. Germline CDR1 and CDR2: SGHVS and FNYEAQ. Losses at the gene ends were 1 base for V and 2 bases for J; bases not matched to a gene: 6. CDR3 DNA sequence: TGTGCCAGCAGCTTAGGGACTAGCGGAAAAAACACAGATACGCAGTATTTT. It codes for CASSLGTSGKNTDTQYF.

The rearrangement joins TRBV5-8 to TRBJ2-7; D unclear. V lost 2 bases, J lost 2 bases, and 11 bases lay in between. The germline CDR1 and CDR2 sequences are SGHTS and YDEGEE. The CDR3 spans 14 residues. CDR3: CASSFPRRTYEQYF. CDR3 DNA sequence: TGTGCCAGCAGCTTCCCCAGGCGTACCTACGAGCAGTACTTC.

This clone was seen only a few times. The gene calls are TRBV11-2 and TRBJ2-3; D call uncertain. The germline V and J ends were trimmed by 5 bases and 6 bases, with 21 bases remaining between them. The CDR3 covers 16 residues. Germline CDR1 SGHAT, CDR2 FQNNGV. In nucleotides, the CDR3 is TGTGCCAGCAGCCCCCCACGGGCCCTATTGCTGGATACGCAGTATTTT. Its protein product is CASSPPRALLLDTQYF.

The CDR3 protein is CASSLALPGTAFYEQYF. The CDR3 coding sequence is TGTGCCAGCAGCTTAGCCCTCCCCGGGACAGCCTTTTACGAGCAGTACTTC. V and J are TRBV7-2 and TRBJ2-7; 7 nucleotides align to TRBD1. Looked up from germline, CDR1 is SGHTA and CDR2 is FQGNSA. Losses at the gene ends were 0 bases for V and 4 bases for J; bases not matched to a gene: 12. This CDR3 is built from 17 residues.

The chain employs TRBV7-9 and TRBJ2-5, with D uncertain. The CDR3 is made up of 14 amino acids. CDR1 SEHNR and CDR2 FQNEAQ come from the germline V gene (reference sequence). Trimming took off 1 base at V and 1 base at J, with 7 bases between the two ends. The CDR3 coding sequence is TGTGCCAGCAGCTTAGGGCAACTCCAAGAGACCCAGTACTTC. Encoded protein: CASSLGQLQETQYF.

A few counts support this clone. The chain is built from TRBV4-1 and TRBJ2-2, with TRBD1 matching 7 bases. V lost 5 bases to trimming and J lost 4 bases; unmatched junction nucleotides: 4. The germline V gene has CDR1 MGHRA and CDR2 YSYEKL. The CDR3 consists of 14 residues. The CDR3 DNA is TGCGCCAGCAGCGTCGACAGGGCCACCGGGGAGCTGTTTTTT. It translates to CASSVDRATGELFF.

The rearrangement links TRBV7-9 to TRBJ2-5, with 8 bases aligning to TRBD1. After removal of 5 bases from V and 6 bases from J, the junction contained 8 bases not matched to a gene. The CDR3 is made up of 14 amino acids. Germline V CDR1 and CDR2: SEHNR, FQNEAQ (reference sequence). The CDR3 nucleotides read TGTGCCAGCAGCCCACGACAGGGGCAACAGACCCAGTACTTC. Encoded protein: CASSPRQGQQTQYF. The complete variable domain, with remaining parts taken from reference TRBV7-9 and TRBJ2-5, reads DTGVSQNPRHKITKRGQNVTFRCDPISEHNRLYWYRQTLGQGPEFLTYFQNEAQLEKSRLLSDRFSAERPKGSFSTLEIQRTEQGDSAMYLCASSPRQGQQTQYFGPGTRLLVL.

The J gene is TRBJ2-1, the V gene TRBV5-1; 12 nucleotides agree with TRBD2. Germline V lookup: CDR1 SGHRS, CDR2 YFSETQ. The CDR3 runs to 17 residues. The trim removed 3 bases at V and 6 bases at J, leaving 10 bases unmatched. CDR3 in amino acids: CASSWGKPGLAGNEQFF. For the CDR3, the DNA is TGCGCCAGCAGCTGGGGGAAGCCGGGACTAGCGGGCAATGAGCAGTTCTTC.